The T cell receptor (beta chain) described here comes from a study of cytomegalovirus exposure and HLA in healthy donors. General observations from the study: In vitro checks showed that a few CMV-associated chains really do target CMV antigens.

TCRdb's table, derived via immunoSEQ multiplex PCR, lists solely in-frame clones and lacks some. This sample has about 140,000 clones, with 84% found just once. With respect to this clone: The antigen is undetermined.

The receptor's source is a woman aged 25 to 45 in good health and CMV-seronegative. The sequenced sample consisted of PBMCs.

Written as DNA, the CDR3 is TGTGCCAGCAGTTACCGGGCAGGGGGCACCACCGGGGAGCTGTTTTTT. It codes for CASSYRAGGTTGELFF. V and J are TRBV6-5 and TRBJ2-2, with TRBD1 matching 8 bases. The CDR3 consists of 16 residues. Germline CDR1 is MNHEY and CDR2 is SVGAGI. After removal of 2 bases from V and 4 bases from J, the junction contained 6 bases not matched to a gene.